This section outlines one T cell receptor beta chain sequence together with its context. The antigen is undetermined. This CDR3 has 15 amino acids. V lost 4 bases to trimming and J lost 4 bases, with 14 bases between them. The germline gives CDR1 SGHNT, CDR2 YYREEE (reference sequence). The data were obtained in a study of T cell repertoires in cytomegalovirus infection. TCRdb re-derived calls from the reads in MiXCR, one entry per CDR3 protein. Here the sample spans under 300,000 distinct CDR3 sequences, 22% being singletons. This TCR was sampled from a human donor in good health (CMV status not recorded). Some clones in this sample may be carry-over from other donors' samples. V is TRBV5-4 and J is TRBJ2-2, with TRBD1 as a possible D gene (6 bases). The input for sequencing was cultured PBMCs, taken from culture after CMV antigen stimulation. The CDR3, as DNA: TGTGCCAGCAGCGACGACAGGCGGAGCACCGGGGAGCTGTTTTTT. This gives the protein CASSDDRRSTGELFF.